This TCR beta chain was captured in a study of CD8+ T cells in alopecia areata. Once RNA had been extracted, it was reverse transcribed into cDNA to act as the sequencing template. TCRdb's table, derived via immunoSEQ multiplex PCR, lists solely in-frame clones and lacks some. The profile covers about 150,000 clones, with roughly 53% appearing a single time and about 6% taken by the ten largest. This clone turned up a few times. Trimming took off 8 bases at V and 6 bases at J, with 7 bases between the two ends. Germline CDR1 reads LGHNA; CDR2 reads YNFKEQ. The length of the CDR3 is 11 residues. The clonotype comes from a human donor with alopecia areata. The rearrangement joins TRBV4-2 to TRBJ1-4; D is uncertain. This material consisted of CD4+ T cells sorted from blood, taken at week 0. The DNA for the CDR3 is TGTGCCAGCCATGGCGATGAAAAACTGTTTTTT. This translates into CASHGDEKLFF.